The 20 T cell receptor beta chains below all came from one sample that was sequenced in a study of blood T cell repertoires in COVID-19. The table came from immunoSEQ multiplex PCR; TCRdb's copy has only in-frame clones and leaves some out. The sample includes roughly 160,000 clones, roughly 80% seen only once; the top ten take approximately 3.6%. Sequences were obtained from PBMCs or T cells enriched from blood (not recorded which). These receptors originate from a woman in her sixties or seventies who had recovered from COVID-19.

The chain uses TRBV9 and TRBJ2-7; tentative D call: TRBD1 (5 bases). Trimming left V 4 bases short and J 0 bases short, with 11 bases between. Germline V gene sequence: CDR1 SGDLS, CDR2 YYNGEE. The CDR3 totals 14 residues. The CDR3 region has the DNA TGTGCCAGCAGCCCACAGGTGATCTCCTACGAGCAGTACTTC. This encodes CASSPQVISYEQYF.

The chain carries TRBV19 and TRBJ2-7, with 10 positions matching TRBD1. CDR1 is LNHDA and CDR2 is SQIVND in the germline V gene (reference sequence). Trimming at V came to 3 bases and at J to 3 bases, leaving 5 bases not matched to a gene. CDR3 length equals 15 residues. The CDR3 region is CASSMGDRGGYEQYF. CDR3 nucleotides: TGTGCCAGTAGTATGGGGGACAGGGGAGGCTACGAGCAGTACTTC.

The V and J genes are TRBV6-5 and TRBJ1-2; TRBD1 is a possible D gene (5 bases). The germline CDR1 and CDR2 sequences are MNHEY and SVGAGI. The ends were cut back, 0 bases at V and 0 bases at J, with 11 bases in the middle. The CDR3 extends over 16 amino acids. CDR3 residues: CASSYSAGGANYGYTF. CDR3 coding DNA: TGTGCCAGCAGTTACTCCGCCGGAGGGGCTAACTATGGCTACACCTTC.

The chain employs TRBV4-1 and TRBJ2-1; D perhaps matches TRBD1 (6 bases). The CDR3 runs 15 residues. V dropped 4 bases and J dropped 3 bases, with 13 bases sitting between them. Germline-derived CDR1 and CDR2 are MGHRA and YSYEKL. The CDR3, as DNA: TGCGCCAGCAGCCGAAACCGGGACAACTACAATGAGCAGTTCTTC. Protein: CASSRNRDNYNEQFF.

The chain's CDR3 is CASSHSGNYNEQFF. Written as DNA, the CDR3 is TGTGCCAGCAGCCATAGCGGGAACTACAATGAGCAGTTCTTC. The J gene is TRBJ2-1, the V gene TRBV7-9; 8 bases line up with TRBD2. The CDR3 covers 14 residues. Trimming cost V 5 bases and J 3 bases; bases outside gene matches: 3. The germline gives CDR1 SEHNR, CDR2 FQNEAQ (reference sequence).

The chain uses TRBV6-2 or TRBV6-3 and TRBJ2-1, with 8 bases matching TRBD1. Losses at the gene ends were 5 bases for V and 2 bases for J; bases not matched to a gene: 5. Germline loops: CDR1 MNHEY, CDR2 SVGEGT. This CDR3 has 15 residues. This CDR3 reads CASSDPQGAYNEQFF. In nucleotides, the CDR3 is TGTGCCAGCAGTGACCCACAGGGGGCCTACAATGAGCAGTTCTTC.

V usage is TRBV6-6 and J usage is TRBJ2-5; 10 nucleotides match TRBD1. With 4 bases clipped from V and 5 bases from J, the junction kept 10 bases outside the gene matches. The germline V gene encodes CDR1 MNHNY and CDR2 SVGAGI (reference sequence). There are 16 residues in the CDR3. CDR3 in amino acids: CASSLTGTGEWETQYF. The DNA for the CDR3 is TGTGCCAGCAGTTTGACCGGGACAGGGGAATGGGAGACCCAGTACTTC.

The CDR3 nucleotides are TGTGCCAGCAGCCCCGACTACTCGGAGACCCAGTACTTC. It specifies CASSPDYSETQYF. This chain uses TRBV3-1 (or the pseudogene TRBV3-2) with TRBJ2-5; D might be TRBD2 (5 bases). V lost 4 bases to trimming and J lost 5 bases, with 11 bases between them. This CDR3 is 13 amino acids long. Germline CDR1 is LGHDT and CDR2 is YNNKEL (reference sequence).

The table lists this clone with a few counts. The chain links TRBV7-6 to TRBJ2-2, with TRBD1 identical over 10 bases. This CDR3 is 14 amino acids long. V was clipped by 3 bases and J by 6 bases; unmatched bases: 1. Looked up from germline, CDR1 is SGHVS and CDR2 is FNYEAQ. CDR3 sequence (DNA): TGTGCCAGCAGCTTGACAGGGGGCGCCGGGGAGCTGTTTTTT. Protein product: CASSLTGGAGELFF.

J is TRBJ1-6 and V is TRBV6-5, with D uncertain. Trimming shortened V by 5 bases and J by 9 bases, and 14 bases separated the two germline ends. CDR3 length: 14 amino acids. Germline CDR1 reads MNHEY; CDR2 reads SVGAGI. The CDR3 DNA reads TGTGCCAGCAGTCGGTCGGGTTCCGGTTCACCCCTCCACTTT. This sequence encodes CASSRSGSGSPLHF.

This rearrangement joins TRBV2 to TRBJ2-3; tentatively, D is TRBD2 (6 bases). This CDR3 comprises 15 residues. Germline assignment: CDR1 SNHLY and CDR2 FYNNEI. V lost 4 bases and J 0 bases, leaving 11 bases between the germline ends. The CDR3 sequence is CASSAGTSSTDTQYF. CDR3 coding DNA: TGTGCCAGCAGTGCTGGGACTTCTAGCACAGATACGCAGTATTTT.

This clone has only a few counts. V and J are TRBV11-2 and TRBJ1-2; tentatively, D is TRBD1 (6 bases). Per germline, CDR1 SGHAT and CDR2 FQNNGV. This CDR3 region has 14 residues. V lost 2 bases and J lost 3, with 10 bases in between. This CDR3 reads CASSLRRGDYGYTF. The CDR3 DNA is TGTGCCAGCAGCTTACGCAGGGGCGACTATGGCTACACCTTC.

The rearrangement uses TRBV15 and TRBJ2-7, with a tentative D call TRBD1 (6 bases). This CDR3 region has 14 residues. V lost 5 bases and J lost 5, with 16 bases in between. Germline CDR1 and CDR2: LNHNV and YYDKDF (reference sequence). This CDR3 is CATSGIRGSDEQYF. CDR3 nucleotide sequence: TGTGCCACCAGCGGGATCAGGGGTAGCGACGAGCAGTACTTC.

The chain links TRBV11-2 to TRBJ1-2; D uncertain. Trimming took off 3 bases at V and 3 bases at J, with 14 bases between the two ends. Germline loops: CDR1 SGHAT, CDR2 FQNNGV. CDR3 size: 15 residues. CDR3 bases: TGTGCCAGCAGCTTCCCCGGCGAGGGTTACTATGGCTACACCTTC. Its translation is CASSFPGEGYYGYTF.

The count of this clone is one. This chain connects TRBV2 to TRBJ1-5, with D possibly matching TRBD1 (5 bases). V was pared by 6 bases and J by 1 base, with 10 bases between. Germline-derived CDR1 and CDR2 are SNHLY and FYNNEI. CDR3 size: 14 residues. The DNA of the CDR3 is TGTGCCAGCAGCACTCAGGGAAGCAATCAGCCCCAGCATTTT. Translation: CASSTQGSNQPQHF.

The CDR3 nucleotides read TGTGCCCCCCAGGGCCCTTCCTACGAGCAGTACTTC. It is translated as CAPQGPSYEQYF. The V call is TRBV6-4, the J call TRBJ2-7; tentatively, D is TRBD1 (5 bases). Trimming stripped 11 bases from V and 1 base from J, with 12 bases between. In germline, CDR1 is MRHNA, CDR2 SNTAGT. The CDR3 consists of 12 residues.

The rearrangement uses TRBV9 and TRBJ2-5; TRBD2 aligns across 12 bases. The V gene end was trimmed by 4 bases and the J gene end by 1 base; junction bases not matched to a gene: 2. Germline CDR1 SGDLS, CDR2 YYNGEE. This CDR3 spans 15 amino acids. The CDR3 loop reads CASSPSGGAQETQYF. Here the CDR3 DNA reads TGTGCCAGCAGCCCTAGCGGGGGGGCCCAAGAGACCCAGTACTTC. The full variable domain, completed using reference TRBV9 and TRBJ2-5, is DSGVTQTPKHLITATGQRVTLRCSPRSGDLSVYWYQQSLDQGLQFLIQYYNGEERAKGNILERFSAQQFPDLHSELNLSSLELGDSALYFCASSPSGGAQETQYFGPGTRLLVL.

This chain links TRBV7-8 with TRBJ2-1; 8 bases align to TRBD2. The length of the CDR3 is 15 residues. Germline V gene data show CDR1 as SGHVS and CDR2 as FQNEAQ. The V and J ends lost 5 bases and 2 bases, in that order; junction bases with no gene match: 5. DNA of the CDR3: TGTGCCAGCAGCCCCGCGGGGGGCCCCTACAATGAGCAGTTCTTC. Its translation: CASSPAGGPYNEQFF.

V gene TRBV11-2 combines with J gene TRBJ1-2, with D possibly being TRBD1 (5 bases). From germline, CDR1 is SGHAT and CDR2 FQNNGV. The V gene lost 4 bases and the J gene lost 1 base, with 13 bases spanning the gap. The CDR3 runs 15 residues. In DNA form, the CDR3 reads TGTGCCAGCAGCTCCGGACAAGGCAATAACTATGGCTACACCTTC. The encoded protein is CASSSGQGNNYGYTF.

This chain joins TRBV6-4 and TRBJ1-1; D call uncertain. V was cut by 6 bases and J by 0 bases, with 11 bases left in between. The CDR3 runs to 14 residues. Germline V gives CDR1 MRHNA, CDR2 SNTAGT. The CDR3 region is CASRNSNLNTEAFF. CDR3 nucleotides: TGTGCCAGCAGGAACAGTAACTTGAACACTGAAGCTTTCTTT.